The 15 T cell receptor beta chains below come from one sample, sequenced in a study of shared clonotypes between healthy human individuals. Only CD45RO-negative cells positively selected for CCR7 counted as naive CD8 cells, so terminally differentiated effector memory CD45RA+ cells were excluded. Assay: immunoSEQ multiplex PCR; the TCRdb copy retains only in-frame clones and omits some. The top ten clones hold approximately 0.1% of a sample with 550,000 to 650,000 clones, roughly 96% of them seen once. The source material was naive CD8+ T cells sorted from blood. These TCRs come from a woman aged 25 to 39 in good health.

The chain is built from TRBV29-1 and TRBJ1-2; no reliable D call. The CDR3 length is 11 residues. CDR1 and CDR2 from the germline V gene are SQVTM and ANQGSEA. The V gene lost 7 bases and the J gene lost 4 bases, with 10 bases spanning the gap. As DNA, the CDR3 is TGCAGCGATTTTGACACCTATGGCTACACCTTC. Translated: CSDFDTYGYTF.

V is TRBV19 and J is TRBJ2-1; D may be TRBD1 (6 bases). Germline V CDR1 and CDR2: LNHDA, SQIVND (reference sequence). V dropped 0 bases and J dropped 10 bases, with 19 bases sitting between them. CDR3 size: 16 residues. The CDR3 sequence: CASSIDQQGSVWEQFF. The DNA of the CDR3 is TGTGCCAGTAGTATAGATCAACAGGGATCAGTTTGGGAGCAGTTCTTC.

J is TRBJ2-1 and V is TRBV18, with TRBD2 matching 11 bases. Germline trimming cut 0 bases from V and 7 bases from J; bases unmatched to any gene: 5. CDR1 KGHSH and CDR2 LQKENI come from the germline V gene. The CDR3 is made up of 16 amino acids. The CDR3 sequence is CASSPPSGRAWNEQFF. CDR3 sequence (DNA): TGTGCCAGCTCACCACCTAGCGGGAGGGCCTGGAATGAGCAGTTCTTC.

The rearrangement uses TRBV2 and TRBJ1-1; possible D gene TRBD1, 5 bases. This CDR3 has 14 amino acids. V was pared by 3 bases and J by 0 bases, with 8 bases between. Germline-derived CDR1 and CDR2 are SNHLY and FYNNEI. This chain's CDR3 is CASSDRTLNTEAFF. The CDR3 DNA reads TGTGCCAGCAGTGACCGGACACTGAACACTGAAGCTTTCTTT.

The rearrangement links TRBV18 to TRBJ2-1; 14 bases line up with TRBD2. The CDR3 totals 19 residues. Germline V lookup: CDR1 KGHSH, CDR2 LQKENI. V dropped 4 bases and J dropped 2; count of bases not matched to a gene: 10. This CDR3 reads CASSRLAGGPSIPYNEQFF. CDR3 coding DNA: TGTGCCAGCTCACGACTAGCGGGAGGGCCGTCGATCCCCTACAATGAGCAGTTCTTC. Supplemented by reference TRBV18 and TRBJ2-1, the full variable domain reads NAGVMQNPRHLVRRRGQEARLRCSPMKGHSHVYWYRQLPEEGLKFMVYLQKENIIDESGMPKERFSAEFPKEGPSILRIQQVVRGDSAAYFCASSRLAGGPSIPYNEQFFGPGTRLTVL.

This chain joins TRBV19 and TRBJ2-5; D uncertain. Matching the DNA end better, TRBJ2-7 makes the J call doubtful. Germline CDR1 and CDR2: LNHDA and SQIVND (reference sequence). The CDR3 contains 15 residues. CDR3 loop: CASSPSPEGFYEQYF. In nucleotides, the CDR3 is TGTGCCAGTAGCCCCTCTCCCGAAGGGTTTTACGAGCAGTACTTC.

The genes are TRBV28 and TRBJ2-1; no clear D. Germline assignment: CDR1 MDHEN and CDR2 SYDVKM. V was trimmed by 4 bases and J by 5 bases, leaving 9 bases between them. CDR3 length: 13 residues. CDR3 in amino acids: CASSSYSNNEQFF. In DNA form, the CDR3 reads TGTGCCAGCAGTTCGTACAGCAACAATGAGCAGTTCTTC.

The genes are TRBV5-4 and TRBJ2-7, with 7 bases matching TRBD2. V lost 4 bases, J lost 3 bases, and 4 bases stayed unmatched. From germline, CDR1 is SGHNT and CDR2 YYREEE (reference sequence). The CDR3 is 13 residues long. As DNA, the CDR3 is TGTGCCAGCAGCACCGGACTAGTCTACGAGCAGTACTTC. This translates into CASSTGLVYEQYF.

The chain couples TRBV28 to TRBJ2-1; the D gene is possibly TRBD1 (5 bases). The CDR3 has 14 amino acids. The germline CDR1 and CDR2 sequences are MDHEN and SYDVKM. V was pared by 4 bases and J by 5 bases, with 12 bases between. CDR3: CASSWGPPDNEQFF. The CDR3 nucleotides read TGTGCCAGCAGTTGGGGCCCCCCCGACAATGAGCAGTTCTTC.

J is TRBJ2-3 and V is TRBV11-1; the match to TRBD2 covers 12 bases. Germline V gene lookup returns CDR1 SGHAT and CDR2 FQDESV (reference sequence). The J segment lost 5 bases and the V segment lost 4 bases, leaving 10 bases of the junction unmatched. This CDR3 is 17 amino acids long. The CDR3, as DNA: TGTGCCAGCAGCTCGGGACTAGCGGGCCAAACGGTAGATACGCAGTATTTT. Protein: CASSSGLAGQTVDTQYF. The variable domain in full, with the rest retrieved from reference TRBV11-1 and TRBJ2-3, is EAEVAQSPRYKITEKSQAVAFWCDPISGHATLYWYRQILGQGPELLVQFQDESVVDDSQLPKDRFSAERLKGVDSTLKIQPAELGDSAMYLCASSSGLAGQTVDTQYFGPGTRLTVL.

The chain links TRBV27 to TRBJ1-2; 7 bases match TRBD1. V trimming: 6 bases; J trimming: 2 bases; junction bases outside the gene matches: 3. Germline V CDR1 and CDR2: MNHEY, SMNVEV (reference sequence). The CDR3 spans 13 residues. The CDR3 here is CASRLGQNYGYTF. The CDR3 bases are TGTGCCAGCAGACTGGGACAGAACTATGGCTACACCTTC.

The chain carries TRBV5-8 and TRBJ2-7; D is possibly TRBD1 or TRBD2 (5 bases each). Between the trimmed V and J ends, which lost 4 bases and 2 bases, there was a span of 19 bases. The CDR3 sequence is 16 residues long. Looked up from germline, CDR1 is SGHTS and CDR2 is YDEGEE. The CDR3 loop is CASSPRPGRTTYEQYF. CDR3 bases: TGTGCCAGCAGCCCCCGACCGGGACGGACCACCTACGAGCAGTACTTC.

This clone is a singleton in its sample. V and J are TRBV10-2 and TRBJ1-5; D unclear. The germline CDR1 and CDR2 sequences are WSHSY and SAAADI. The V end lost 4 bases, the J end lost 3 bases, and 4 bases lay between the germline ends. The CDR3 totals 12 residues. CDR3 residues: CASSALNQPQHF. For the CDR3, the DNA is TGCGCCAGCAGTGCCCTCAATCAGCCCCAGCATTTT.

The rearrangement uses TRBV30 and TRBJ1-1; no clear D gene. CDR3 length: 15 amino acids. V lost 2 bases, J lost 1 base, and 14 bases lay in between. The germline V gene has CDR1 GTSNPN and CDR2 SVGIG (reference sequence). The CDR3 protein is CAWSRWSEANTEAFF. The CDR3 nucleotides read TGTGCCTGGAGTCGGTGGAGCGAGGCGAACACTGAAGCTTTCTTT. Variable domain in full (rest from reference TRBV30 and TRBJ1-1): SQTIHQWPATLVQPVGSPLSLECTVEGTSNPNLYWYRQAAGRGLQLLFYSVGIGQISSEVPQNLSASRPQDRQFILSSKKLLLSDSGFYLCAWSRWSEANTEAFFGQGTRLTVV.

For the CDR3, the DNA is TGTGCCAGCAGACCCACTAGCGGCCCCACAGATACGCAGTATTTT. This encodes CASRPTSGPTDTQYF. This chain joins TRBV2 and TRBJ2-3; 8 bases align to TRBD2. The junction had 7 bases not matched to a gene; V was cut back by 6 bases and J by 2 bases. Germline lookup yields CDR1 SNHLY and CDR2 FYNNEI. The CDR3 length is 15 residues.